The 5 T cell receptor beta chains below all came from one sample that was sequenced in a study of vaccination effects on CD4 cells after COVID-19. The antigens of these receptors remain unknown. Some clones are missing from TCRdb's copy, which holds only in-frame ones; the method was immunoSEQ multiplex PCR. The sample contains 37,000 or so clones, over 65% of which appear only once. Expansion with viral peptide pools was applied to antigen-specific CD4+ T cells by the ViraFEST assay prior to sequencing. Isolation of CD4+ T cells took place after about 10 days of culture. Vaccinated participants had no history of SARS-CoV-2 infection and tested negative for nucleocapsid antibodies. Specimen: CD4+ T cells from PBMCs cultured with HCoV-OC43 spike peptides, collected before COVID-19 vaccination. Noted subset: HCoV-OC43 spike overlapping peptide pool stimulation. Receptors originate from a human donor who received a COVID-19 vaccine.

This clone was seen at least ten times. The chain links TRBV7-9 to TRBJ2-3; D is ambiguous. V lost 6 bases, J lost 4 bases, and 14 bases lay in between. The germline gives CDR1 SEHNR, CDR2 FQNEAQ (reference sequence). The CDR3 extends over 14 amino acids. DNA of the CDR3: TGTGCCAGCAGTGTCGATCAAAGCGCAGATACGCAGTATTTT. It specifies CASSVDQSADTQYF.

The rearrangement joins TRBV5-4 to TRBJ2-5; possible D gene TRBD1, 6 bases. Germline assignment: CDR1 SGHNT and CDR2 YYREEE (reference sequence). The CDR3 loop spans 16 amino acids. With 0 bases removed from V and 3 bases from J, the gap between germline ends came to 15 bases. The CDR3 sequence: CASSLAATGIEETQYF. For the CDR3, the DNA is TGTGCCAGCAGCTTGGCCGCAACAGGGATTGAAGAGACCCAGTACTTC.

The chain couples TRBV5-1 to TRBJ1-1, with 7 bases lining up with TRBD1. The V gene's germline CDR1 is SGHRS and CDR2 YFSETQ. The CDR3 runs to 15 residues. V shed 0 bases, J shed 1 base, and the junction held 3 bases outside the gene matches. In DNA form, the CDR3 reads TGCGCCAGCAGCTTGGCGGGACAGAGGAACACTGAAGCTTTCTTT. Translation: CASSLAGQRNTEAFF.

This clone was seen more than once but under ten times. The genes are TRBV10-3 and TRBJ2-6, with D possibly TRBD2 on 6 matching bases. This CDR3 comprises 14 residues. From germline, CDR1 is ENHRY and CDR2 SYGVKD. The V gene lost 11 bases and the J gene lost 1 base, with 12 bases spanning the gap. CDR3 sequence (DNA): TGTGCCGCGTGGGGGGAGTCTGGGGCCAACGTCCTGACTTTC. Translation: CAAWGESGANVLTF.

CDR3 nucleotide sequence: TGTGCCAGCAGCTGGGGGGGCCAGGAGACCCAGTACTTC. Protein sequence: CASSWGGQETQYF. V is TRBV12-3 or TRBV12-4 and J is TRBJ2-5, with D perhaps matching TRBD2 (7 bases). The CDR3 totals 13 residues. V lost 6 bases to trimming and J lost 5 bases, with 13 bases between them.